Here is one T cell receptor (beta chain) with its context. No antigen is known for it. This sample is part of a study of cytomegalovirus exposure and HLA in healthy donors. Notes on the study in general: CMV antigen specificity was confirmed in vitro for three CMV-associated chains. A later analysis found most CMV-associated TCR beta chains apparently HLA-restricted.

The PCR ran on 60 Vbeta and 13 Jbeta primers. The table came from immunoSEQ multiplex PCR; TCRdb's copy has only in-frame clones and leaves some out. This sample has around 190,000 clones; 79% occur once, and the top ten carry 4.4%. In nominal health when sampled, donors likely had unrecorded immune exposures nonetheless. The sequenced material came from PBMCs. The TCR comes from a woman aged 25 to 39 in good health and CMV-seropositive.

The CDR3 loop reads CASSLGRAETQYF. The CDR3 nucleotides are TGTGCCAGCAGCTTAGGGAGAGCCGAGACCCAGTACTTC. V is TRBV7-2 and J is TRBJ2-5; no firm D call. The CDR3 runs to 13 residues. Trimming shortened V by 1 base and J by 5 bases, and 8 bases separated the two germline ends. Germline V gene data show CDR1 as SGHTA and CDR2 as FQGNSA. Drawing the rest from reference TRBV7-2 and TRBJ2-5, the complete variable domain is GAGVSQSPSNKVTEKGKDVELRCDPISGHTALYWYRQSLGQGLEFLIYFQGNSAPDKSGLPSDRFSAERTGGSVSTLTIQRTQQEDSAVYLCASSLGRAETQYFGPGTRLLVL.